A single sample is the source of the 23 T cell receptor beta chains below, sequenced in a study of T cell repertoires in cytomegalovirus infection (dated by TCRdb to 2018 to 2020). The instrument was an Illumina HiSeq 1500. In TCRdb, the public reads were trimmed at Q25 with fastp and aligned with MiXCR, with productive beta chains retained. Rows are combined by CDR3 protein, so each entry shows the most common genes and DNA. In all, the sample holds around 440,000 distinct CDR3 sequences, and around 11% of those were seen once. The ten largest clones add up to approximately 10% of the sample. The sequencing sample was made of PBMCs. These receptors originate from a human donor in good health (CMV status not recorded). Some clones in this sample may be carry-over from other donors' samples.

This clonotype was found many times. The V call is TRBV6-5, the J call TRBJ2-1; 9 bases match TRBD2. This CDR3 comprises 16 residues. Germline trimming cut 5 bases from V and 4 bases from J; bases unmatched to any gene: 9. From germline, CDR1 is MNHEY and CDR2 SVGAGI. The CDR3 sequence: CASSRREGTWYNEQFF. The CDR3 DNA follows: TGTGCCAGCAGTCGGCGGGAGGGGACGTGGTACAATGAGCAGTTCTTC.

The sample holds many counts of this clonotype. The V gene is TRBV6-1, the J gene TRBJ2-1; D gene uncertain. The germline gives CDR1 MNHNS, CDR2 SASEGT. The CDR3 is 16 residues long. Trimming cost V 4 bases and J 0 bases, with 13 bases left between them. The CDR3 nucleotides read TGTGCCAGCAGTGTCCCCCCGGTTAGCTCCTACAATGAGCAGTTCTTC. Translation: CASSVPPVSSYNEQFF.

Ten or more counts support this clonotype. The gene calls are TRBV5-4 and TRBJ2-7; the D is unclear. Germline V lookup: CDR1 SGHNT, CDR2 YYREEE (reference sequence). CDR3 length: 13 amino acids. Trimming took 4 bases from V and 0 from J, leaving 8 bases between them. The CDR3 is CASSVPNSYEQYF. The CDR3 coding sequence is TGTGCCAGCAGCGTCCCGAACTCCTACGAGCAGTACTTC.

This clonotype appeared many times. V is TRBV20-1 and J is TRBJ2-4; TRBD2 matches 10 bases. Germline V gene sequence: CDR1 DFQATT, CDR2 SNEGSKA (reference sequence). V shed 3 bases, J shed 8 bases, and the junction held 4 bases outside the gene matches. This CDR3 has 13 amino acids. The CDR3 region is CSASRTSGDIQYF. The CDR3 coding sequence is TGCAGTGCTAGCCGGACTAGCGGTGACATTCAGTACTTC.

This clonotype occurred many times. The V call is TRBV28, the J call TRBJ2-7; 9 nucleotides agree with TRBD1. Looked up from germline, CDR1 is MDHEN and CDR2 is SYDVKM. Trimming removed 1 base from V and 0 bases from J; junction bases left unmatched: 4. This CDR3 region has 16 residues. In DNA form, the CDR3 reads TGTGCCAGCAGTTTATATGGGGGACAGGGCTCCTACGAGCAGTACTTC. Amino acids: CASSLYGGQGSYEQYF.

This chain joins TRBV19 and TRBJ2-2, with TRBD1 identical over 8 bases. Germline trimming cut 7 bases from V and 1 base from J; bases unmatched to any gene: 5. Germline V gene sequence: CDR1 LNHDA, CDR2 SQIVND (reference sequence). The CDR3 runs 15 residues. The CDR3 DNA follows: TGTGCCAGTAAGGCGGGACAGGTGAACACCGGGGAGCTGTTTTTT. As protein: CASKAGQVNTGELFF.

This clonotype was detected many times. V usage is TRBV27 and J usage is TRBJ2-1; D possibly corresponds to TRBD2 (6 bases). Between the trimmed V and J ends, which lost 4 bases and 6 bases, there was a span of 16 bases. Germline V CDR1 and CDR2: MNHEY, SMNVEV (reference sequence). The CDR3 has 15 residues. The CDR3 DNA follows: TGTGCCAGCAGTTCAAGGGGACTTGAGAGCAATGAGCAGTTCTTC. Translating it yields CASSSRGLESNEQFF.

The chain joins TRBV15 to TRBJ2-5; 9 nucleotides line up with TRBD2. CDR1 is LNHNV, CDR2 YYDKDF, per germline (reference sequence). V lost 0 bases, J lost 5 bases, and 4 bases stayed unmatched. This CDR3 has 15 residues. The CDR3 reads CATSRDWRGGETQYF. In DNA form, the CDR3 reads TGTGCCACCAGCAGAGATTGGCGGGGGGGGGAGACCCAGTACTTC.

This clonotype was observed a few times. The V and J genes are TRBV2 and TRBJ1-5; TRBD1 aligns across 9 bases. Germline V gene lookup returns CDR1 SNHLY and CDR2 FYNNEI. The CDR3 consists of 15 residues. V shed 5 bases and J 4 bases; nucleotides not matched to a gene: 6. The CDR3 spells CASSWDRVGNQPQHF. The CDR3 bases are TGTGCCAGCAGTTGGGACAGGGTGGGAAATCAGCCCCAGCATTTT.

This clonotype has just a few counts. The V call is TRBV6-2 or TRBV6-3, the J call TRBJ1-5; D not resolved. Germline CDR1 and CDR2: MNHEY and SVGEGT. The length of the CDR3 is 13 residues. V was clipped by 5 bases and J by 7 bases, with 12 bases between them. The CDR3 DNA reads as TGTGCCAGCAGTAATTTTGCCGGACAGCCCCAGCATTTT. It yields the protein CASSNFAGQPQHF.

The sample holds a few counts of this clonotype. This sequence joins TRBV29-1 and TRBJ2-7; 7 bases align to TRBD1. The CDR3 is 13 amino acids. Trimming took 7 bases from V and 1 from J; bases not matched to a gene: 7. CDR1 and CDR2 from the germline V gene are SQVTM and ANQGSEA. The CDR3 protein is CSAWTGSSYEQYF. DNA for the CDR3: TGCAGCGCGTGGACAGGTTCGTCCTACGAGCAGTACTTC.

As to this clonotype: An end of the junction does not agree with germline; a read error may underlie this. The CDR3, as DNA: TGTGCCAGCAGCCCCCTAGGGGGCGGCCAAGAGATCCAGTACTTC. It codes for CASSPLGGGQEIQYF. V is TRBV7-3 and J is TRBJ2-5; 7 bases are a match to TRBD1. In germline, CDR1 is SGHTA, CDR2 FQGTGA. This CDR3 has 15 residues.

This clonotype was observed many times. This chain joins TRBV19 and TRBJ2-1; 9 positions match TRBD1. Trimming removed 2 bases from V and 6 bases from J; junction bases left unmatched: 8. The germline CDR1 and CDR2 sequences are LNHDA and SQIVND (reference sequence). The length of the CDR3 is 16 residues. CDR3 bases: TGTGCCAGTAGTATACCCGGCGGGACAGGGATCAATGAGCAGTTCTTC. Protein: CASSIPGGTGINEQFF.

This clonotype was seen at least ten times. The CDR3 loop reads CASSFSLSSYEQYF. The CDR3 nucleotides read TGTGCCAGCAGCTTCAGTCTTAGCTCCTACGAGCAGTACTTC. The chain links TRBV7-3 to TRBJ2-7, with unresolved D. The CDR3 consists of 14 residues. The germline gives CDR1 SGHTA, CDR2 FQGTGA. The ends were cut back, 3 bases at V and 0 bases at J, with 9 bases in the middle.

Ten or more counts support this clonotype. The V gene is TRBV28, the J gene TRBJ2-7; D gene uncertain. The CDR3 has 12 residues. CDR1 is MDHEN, CDR2 SYDVKM, per germline. Trimming removed 2 bases at V and 3 bases at J, with 5 bases between. CDR3 in amino acids: CASSLADYEQYF. The CDR3 nucleotides read TGTGCCAGCAGTTTAGCGGACTACGAGCAGTACTTC. Drawing the rest from reference TRBV28 and TRBJ2-7, the complete variable domain is DVKVTQSSRYLVKRTGEKVFLECVQDMDHENMFWYRQDPGLGLRLIYFSYDVKMKEKGDIPEGYSVSREKKERFSLILESASTNQTSMYLCASSLADYEQYFGPGTRLTVT.

The sample holds many counts of this clonotype. The chain has TRBV4-2 and TRBJ2-1, with 10 bases lining up with TRBD2. This CDR3 has 15 amino acids. Germline trimming cut 1 base from V and 4 bases from J; bases unmatched to any gene: 1. CDR1 and CDR2 from the germline V gene are LGHNA and YNFKEQ. For the CDR3, the DNA is TGTGCCAGCAGCCAAGTACTAGCGGGGTACAATGAGCAGTTCTTC. Translation: CASSQVLAGYNEQFF.

This rearrangement joins TRBV5-4 to TRBJ2-5; 8 positions agree with TRBD2. With 1 base clipped from V and 4 bases from J, the junction kept 6 bases outside the gene matches. There are 15 residues in the CDR3. Germline lookup yields CDR1 SGHNT and CDR2 YYREEE (reference sequence). CDR3 amino acids: CASSLNDGRGETQYF. The CDR3 DNA reads TGTGCCAGCAGCTTGAATGACGGGAGGGGAGAGACCCAGTACTTC.

J is TRBJ1-3 and V is TRBV7-9, with D hard to call. The CDR3 contains 15 residues. V was clipped by 7 bases and J by 0 bases, with 13 bases between them. Germline-derived CDR1 and CDR2 are SEHNR and FQNEAQ (reference sequence). The DNA of the CDR3 is TGTGCCAGCACCCCCCTAAGAGGCTCTGGAAACACCATATATTTT. Encoded protein: CASTPLRGSGNTIYF. Drawing the rest from reference TRBV7-9 and TRBJ1-3, the complete variable domain is DTGVSQNPRHKITKRGQNVTFRCDPISEHNRLYWYRQTLGQGPEFLTYFQNEAQLEKSRLLSDRFSAERPKGSFSTLEIQRTEQGDSAMYLCASTPLRGSGNTIYFGEGSWLTVV.

This clonotype was picked up many times. This sequence joins TRBV6-2 or TRBV6-3 and TRBJ2-1; D is undetermined. The length of the CDR3 is 12 residues. V was shortened by 2 bases and J by 7 bases, with 6 bases between the two germline ends. Germline V CDR1 and CDR2: MNHEY, SVGEGT. CDR3 region: CASSYLGNEQFF. As DNA, the CDR3 is TGTGCCAGCAGTTACCTGGGAAATGAGCAGTTCTTC.

This clonotype came up a few times. This rearrangement joins TRBV3-1 to TRBJ2-1; weak D call: TRBD2 (5 bases). The CDR3 contains 15 residues. V was pared by 4 bases and J by 6 bases, with 16 bases between. CDR1 is LGHDT, CDR2 YNNKEL, per germline (reference sequence). In DNA, the CDR3 is TGTGCCAGCAGCCCGTCCCAGGAGGCAATCAATGAGCAGTTCTTC. Translation: CASSPSQEAINEQFF.

V gene TRBV6-1 combines with J gene TRBJ2-1, with TRBD1 identical over 8 bases. Germline-derived CDR1 and CDR2 are MNHNS and SASEGT. This CDR3 spans 14 amino acids. V was pared by 6 bases and J by 3 bases, with 4 bases of the junction left unmatched. CDR3 sequence reads: CASRTGVDYNEQFF. The CDR3 DNA reads TGTGCCAGCAGGACAGGGGTAGACTACAATGAGCAGTTCTTC.

The chain uses TRBV19 and TRBJ1-5, with 7 bases that match TRBD1. The germline gives CDR1 LNHDA, CDR2 SQIVND (reference sequence). Trimming removed 9 bases from V and 5 bases from J; junction bases left unmatched: 10. The CDR3 totals 14 residues. The CDR3 loop is CARSPLTGDQPQHF. Written as DNA, the CDR3 is TGTGCCAGAAGTCCTCTCACAGGGGATCAGCCCCAGCATTTT. Full variable domain (missing parts from reference TRBV19 and TRBJ1-5): DGGITQSPKYLFRKEGQNVTLSCEQNLNHDAMYWYRQDPGQGLRLIYYSQIVNDFQKGDIAEGYSVSREKKESFPLTVTSAQKNPTAFYLCARSPLTGDQPQHFGDGTRLSIL.

The chain combines TRBV4-1 with TRBJ1-2; D is undetermined. The CDR3 has 14 amino acids. Germline CDR1 and CDR2: MGHRA and YSYEKL. V dropped 0 bases and J dropped 8 bases, with 13 bases sitting between them. CDR3: CASSQEEGKGGYTF. The CDR3 DNA follows: TGCGCCAGCAGCCAAGAGGAGGGCAAGGGCGGCTACACCTTC.